This entry lists 27 T cell receptor beta chains sequenced from one sample in a study of graft-versus-host responses after intestinal transplantation. The protocol was immunoSEQ multiplex PCR, while the TCRdb copy is restricted to in-frame clones and leaves out a portion. The data contain about 51,000 clones, 89% of them singletons. Their cognate antigens are unknown. The sample here was unstimulated CD4+ T cells sorted from spleen or lymph node cells, taken before transplant. These receptor sequences come from a human donor who was the organ donor for an intestinal transplant.

Worth noting for this clone: Compared with germline, one end of the junction differs, possibly owing to a read error. V usage is TRBV18 and J usage is TRBJ2-1, with D hard to call. The CDR3 length is 13 residues. Looked up from germline, CDR1 is KGHSH and CDR2 is LQKENI. The CDR3: CASSPGSDNEQFF. The CDR3 coding sequence is TGTGCCAGCTCACCAGGCTCCGACAATGAGCAGTTCTTC. Complete variable domain (other parts from reference TRBV18 and TRBJ2-1): NAGVMQNPRHLVRRRGQEARLRCSPMKGHSHVYWYRQLPEEGLKFMVYLQKENIIDESGMPKERFSAEFPKEGPSILRIQQVVRGDSAAYFCASSPGSDNEQFFGPGTRLTVL.

The J gene is TRBJ1-4, the V gene TRBV28; 7 nucleotides align to TRBD1. The CDR3 sequence is 15 residues long. V shed 8 bases, J shed 8 bases, and the junction held 14 bases outside the gene matches. Germline V CDR1 and CDR2: MDHEN, SYDVKM. This CDR3 reads CASLAWAGGREKLFF. The DNA for the CDR3 is TGTGCCAGCCTTGCCTGGGCAGGGGGTCGGGAAAAACTGTTTTTT.

This clone was recorded once. This rearrangement joins TRBV5-6 to TRBJ2-5; D is possibly TRBD2 (6 bases). CDR3 length equals 16 residues. Per germline, CDR1 SGHDT and CDR2 YYEEEE. Deletions cut 0 bases from V and 5 bases from J, with 17 bases between. The CDR3 DNA is TGTGCCAGCAGCTTGGGCTTGCGGGACGTCCGGGAGACCCAGTACTTC. Protein: CASSLGLRDVRETQYF.

Note on this clone: Germline and junction disagree at one end, which may indicate a read error. The rearrangement uses TRBV5-1 and TRBJ1-1, with D possibly matching TRBD1 (6 bases). This CDR3 comprises 13 residues. Looked up from germline, CDR1 is SGHRS and CDR2 is YFSETQ. CDR3 amino acids: CASSSPRGAETFF. The CDR3 region has the DNA TGCGCCAGCAGCTCCCCACGGGGGGCTGAAACTTTCTTT.

This clone was observed once. The genes are TRBV23-1 and TRBJ1-4; the D gene is possibly TRBD1 (5 bases). TRBV23-1 is annotated as an ORF whose role is uncertain. This CDR3 spans 16 amino acids. V lost 9 bases and J lost 7, with 24 bases in between. This CDR3 reads CARGRAGTGPTEKLFF. CDR3 coding DNA: TGCGCCAGAGGGCGGGCGGGGACCGGCCCGACTGAAAAACTGTTTTTT.

This sequence joins TRBV7-2 and TRBJ1-1; 8 bases are shared with TRBD1. The CDR3 is made up of 12 amino acids. Trimming cost V 4 bases and J 6 bases; bases outside gene matches: 1. The germline gives CDR1 SGHTA, CDR2 FQGNSA. CDR3 in amino acids: CASSSQGAEAFF. CDR3 DNA sequence: TGTGCCAGCAGCTCACAGGGGGCTGAAGCTTTCTTT.

This clone was found once. V gene TRBV5-8 combines with J gene TRBJ1-4, with D possibly being TRBD1 (5 bases). From germline, CDR1 is SGHTS and CDR2 YDEGEE. The V and J ends lost 10 bases and 10 bases respectively, with 17 bases between them. This CDR3 has 12 residues. CDR3 nucleotide sequence: TGTGCCGCGGGGACTAATGTCGGAAAACTGTTTTTT. Translated, it gives CAAGTNVGKLFF.

The V and J genes are TRBV15 and TRBJ2-3, with D possibly matching TRBD2 (5 bases). From germline, CDR1 is LNHNV and CDR2 YYDKDF (reference sequence). CDR3 length: 16 amino acids. Between the trimmed V and J ends, which lost 3 bases and 2 bases, there was a span of 15 bases. The CDR3 is CATSRRYGSTTDTQYF. The CDR3 bases are TGTGCCACCAGCAGGCGGTATGGGAGCACCACAGATACGCAGTATTTT.

This chain joins TRBV5-1 and TRBJ2-1; D perhaps matches TRBD1 (6 bases). V was shortened by 1 base and J by 2 bases, with 10 bases between the two germline ends. The CDR3 spans 15 residues. The V gene's germline CDR1 is SGHRS and CDR2 YFSETQ. CDR3 loop: CASSLLYRAYNEQFF. CDR3 nucleotide sequence: TGCGCCAGCAGCTTGCTATACAGGGCCTACAATGAGCAGTTCTTC. The variable domain in full, with the rest retrieved from reference TRBV5-1 and TRBJ2-1, is KAGVTQTPRYLIKTRGQQVTLSCSPISGHRSVSWYQQTPGQGLQFLFEYFSETQRNKGNFPGRFSGRQFSNSRSEMNVSTLELGDSALYLCASSLLYRAYNEQFFGPGTRLTVL.

The chain joins TRBV7-9 to TRBJ2-1; 7 nucleotides align to TRBD2. This CDR3 spans 15 amino acids. Per germline, CDR1 SEHNR and CDR2 FQNEAQ (reference sequence). The J segment lost 7 bases and the V segment lost 4 bases, leaving 10 bases of the junction unmatched. In DNA, the CDR3 is TGTGCCAGCAGCTCCCACGGGGACTACAGGAATGAGCAGTTCTTC. Protein sequence: CASSSHGDYRNEQFF.

The genes are TRBV5-6 and TRBJ1-2, with D tentatively TRBD1 (5 bases). CDR3 size: 15 residues. Germline assignment: CDR1 SGHDT and CDR2 YYEEEE. Trimming cost V 1 base and J 2 bases, with 12 bases left between them. This CDR3 is CASSLNGGTNYGYTF. In nucleotides, the CDR3 is TGTGCCAGCAGCTTGAATGGGGGGACCAACTATGGCTACACCTTC.

The chain uses TRBV7-9 and TRBJ1-4; 8 bases match TRBD1. The CDR3 runs 14 residues. Germline-derived CDR1 and CDR2 are SEHNR and FQNEAQ (reference sequence). V dropped 3 bases and J dropped 6; count of bases not matched to a gene: 3. The CDR3 DNA follows: TGTGCCAGCAGCTTCGACAGGGGATATGAAAAACTGTTTTTT. It translates to CASSFDRGYEKLFF.

CDR3 loop: CASSLVVAGAEETQYF. Here the CDR3 DNA reads TGCGCCAGCAGCTTGGTTGTAGCGGGAGCGGAGGAGACCCAGTACTTC. The rearrangement joins TRBV5-1 to TRBJ2-5, with 9 positions matching TRBD2. V was pared by 0 bases and J by 5 bases, with 8 bases of the junction left unmatched. Germline V gives CDR1 SGHRS, CDR2 YFSETQ. This CDR3 contains 16 residues.

The genes are TRBV15 and TRBJ1-1; the match to TRBD1 covers 7 bases. The germline V gene has CDR1 LNHNV and CDR2 YYDKDF (reference sequence). J lost 12 bases, V lost 3 bases, and 7 bases had no gene match. The length of the CDR3 is 12 residues. CDR3 sequence reads: CATSSQGVVSFF. In DNA, the CDR3 is TGTGCCACCAGCAGTCAGGGGGTCGTATCTTTCTTT. Full variable domain (missing parts from reference TRBV15 and TRBJ1-1): DAMVIQNPRYQVTQFGKPVTLSCSQTLNHNVMYWYQQKSSQAPKLLFHYYDKDFNNEADTPDNFQSRRPNTSFCFLDIRSPGLGDTAMYLCATSSQGVVSFFGQGTRLTVV.

The chain has TRBV30 and TRBJ1-4; 8 nucleotides agree with TRBD1. Germline CDR1 is GTSNPN and CDR2 is SVGIG (reference sequence). The CDR3 spans 14 residues. The ends lost 3 bases at V and 0 bases at J; junction bases unmatched: 0. Here the CDR3 DNA reads TGTGCCTGGAGGGACAGGGCAACTAATGAAAAACTGTTTTTT. It translates to CAWRDRATNEKLFF.

V is TRBV10-3 and J is TRBJ2-7; D possibly corresponds to TRBD2 (6 bases). Trimming stripped 0 bases from V and 6 bases from J, with 6 bases between. The CDR3 runs 12 residues. CDR1 and CDR2 from the germline V gene are ENHRY and SYGVKD. CDR3 protein: CAISESRGEQYF. In DNA, the CDR3 is TGTGCCATCAGTGAGTCGCGGGGCGAGCAGTACTTC.

V and J are TRBV21-1 and TRBJ2-5; the DNA was not compared with TRBD1, the D call given in the table. TRBV21-1 is recorded as a pseudogene. CDR3 length: 15 amino acids. DNA for the CDR3: TGTGCCAGCAGCAAATTCCTGACAGTCCAAGAGACCCAGTACTTC. This gives the protein CASSKFLTVQETQYF.

This clone has just a few counts. The chain recombines TRBV30 with TRBJ1-1; D might be TRBD1 (6 bases). The V gene's germline CDR1 is GTSNPN and CDR2 SVGIG (reference sequence). Trimming removed 4 bases at V and 1 base at J, with 10 bases between. This CDR3 is built from 13 residues. CDR3 residues: CAWTATGNTEAFF. In DNA form, the CDR3 reads TGTGCCTGGACTGCGACAGGGAACACTGAAGCTTTCTTT.

CDR3 sequence (DNA): TGTGCCAGCTCAACAGGGTACGGGGAGACCCAGTACTTC. Translating it yields CASSTGYGETQYF. This chain links TRBV18 with TRBJ2-5; a possible D gene is TRBD1 (6 bases). The CDR3 has 13 amino acids. Trimming took off 5 bases at V and 5 bases at J, with 12 bases between the two ends. Germline V gene sequence: CDR1 KGHSH, CDR2 LQKENI.

V and J are TRBV28 and TRBJ2-7; TRBD2 agrees at 10 bases. The V gene end was trimmed by 4 bases and the J gene end by 4 bases; junction bases not matched to a gene: 13. The CDR3 is 17 residues long. CDR1 and CDR2 (germline): MDHEN, SYDVKM. The CDR3 sequence: CASSSLILAGERYEQYF. The DNA of the CDR3 is TGTGCCAGCAGTTCCTTGATTCTAGCGGGAGAGCGGTACGAGCAGTACTTC.

The V call is TRBV27, the J call TRBJ2-1, with 9 bases identical to TRBD1. Per the germline V gene, CDR1 is MNHEY and CDR2 is SMNVEV (reference sequence). The ends lost 6 bases at V and 1 base at J; junction bases unmatched: 4. The CDR3 contains 15 residues. The DNA of the CDR3 is TGTGCCAGCAGCCCCGACAGGGGGTCCTACAATGAGCAGTTCTTC. Its translation is CASSPDRGSYNEQFF.

The chain combines TRBV5-8 with TRBJ2-7; 8 bases fit TRBD1. The germline V gene has CDR1 SGHTS and CDR2 YDEGEE. With 3 bases clipped from V and 2 bases from J, the junction kept 10 bases outside the gene matches. The CDR3 sequence is 16 residues long. For the CDR3, the DNA is TGTGCCAGCAGCTGGAACTCCGGGACAGGAACCTACGAGCAGTACTTC. It yields the protein CASSWNSGTGTYEQYF.

The chain employs TRBV28 and TRBJ1-2; TRBD1 aligns across 7 bases. The J segment lost 3 bases and the V segment lost 11 bases, leaving 6 bases of the junction unmatched. The V gene's germline CDR1 is MDHEN and CDR2 SYDVKM. This CDR3 region has 12 residues. CDR3 amino acids: CALGDSDYGYTF. The CDR3 coding sequence is TGTGCCTTAGGGGACAGTGACTATGGCTACACCTTC.

The chain employs TRBV4-1 and TRBJ2-7; a possible D gene is TRBD2 (5 bases). The germline gives CDR1 MGHRA, CDR2 YSYEKL. Trimming took 4 bases from V and 5 from J, leaving 18 bases between them. The CDR3 is made up of 15 amino acids. The DNA for the CDR3 is TGCGCCAGCAGCCGAATCCCGGGGAATCGGAACGAGCAGTACTTC. The encoded protein is CASSRIPGNRNEQYF.

This chain uses TRBV28 with TRBJ1-5, with a weak D call TRBD1 (5 bases). Deletions cut 1 base from V and 6 bases from J, with 13 bases between. CDR3 length: 15 residues. Looked up from germline, CDR1 is MDHEN and CDR2 is SYDVKM. DNA for the CDR3: TGTGCCAGCAGTTTATTGGGCGCGGGGGGTCAGCCCCAGCATTTT. It yields the protein CASSLLGAGGQPQHF. The variable domain in full, completed from reference TRBV28 and TRBJ1-5, reads DVKVTQSSRYLVKRTGEKVFLECVQDMDHENMFWYRQDPGLGLRLIYFSYDVKMKEKGDIPEGYSVSREKKERFSLILESASTNQTSMYLCASSLLGAGGQPQHFGDGTRLSIL.

This clone showed up just once. Here the CDR3 DNA reads TGTGCCAGCAGCATCGGACTAGCGGGACTCATCTATTCGGAGGAGCAGTACTTC. This encodes CASSIGLAGLIYSEEQYF. The chain combines TRBV5-5 with TRBJ2-7; 12 bases align to TRBD2. Germline assignment: CDR1 SGHKS and CDR2 YYEKEE (reference sequence). This CDR3 is built from 18 residues. V dropped 4 bases and J dropped 7; count of bases not matched to a gene: 18.

The count of this clone is one. This chain joins TRBV28 and TRBJ2-1; D is perhaps TRBD1 (7 bases). Trimming removed 5 bases from V and 2 bases from J, with 13 bases in between. The CDR3 spans 15 residues. CDR1 is MDHEN and CDR2 is SYDVKM in the germline V gene. The CDR3 here is CASSRRGRPYNEQFF. CDR3 nucleotide sequence: TGTGCCAGCAGTCGCAGGGGGAGGCCCTACAATGAGCAGTTCTTC.